A single sample gave rise to the 28 T cell receptor beta chains below, sequenced in a study of blood T cells in healthy people across ages. It was with a sample-barcoded 5' primer and a J-beta primer mix that a second PCR of roughly 6 to 11 cycles was run. TCRdb re-called the 5' RACE reads with MiXCR, one entry per CDR3 protein. The sample includes some 1.1 million distinct CDR3 sequences, 35% to 45% seen only once; the top ten take about 12%. Source material: blood. The receptors shown here come from a man aged 18 to 30 in good health.

J is TRBJ1-1 and V is TRBV12-3 or TRBV12-4, with D unclear. Trimming cost V 6 bases and J 2 bases, with 13 bases left between them. This CDR3 has 14 residues. In DNA, the CDR3 is TGTGCCAGCAGGCTGGGAGACAAAAACACTGAAGCTTTCTTT. Amino acid sequence: CASRLGDKNTEAFF.

This clonotype was picked up a small number of times. This rearrangement joins TRBV29-1 to TRBJ2-7; the match to TRBD2 covers 11 bases. After removal of 2 bases from V and 1 base from J, the junction contained 7 bases not matched to a gene. The CDR3 is 16 amino acids. Germline-derived CDR1 and CDR2 are SQVTM and ANQGSEA. The DNA of the CDR3 is TGCAGCGTTGAAAAGGGGACTAGCGGTGTGTCCTACGAGCAGTACTTC. It specifies CSVEKGTSGVSYEQYF.

The V gene is TRBV12-3 or TRBV12-4, the J gene TRBJ2-5; D call uncertain. The CDR3 loop spans 18 amino acids. Trimming took 2 bases from V and 11 from J, leaving 30 bases between them. The CDR3 spells CASSLKITAGHLLGEQYF. CDR3 nucleotide sequence: TGTGCCAGCAGTTTAAAAATTACCGCTGGCCACCTTTTAGGTGAGCAGTACTTC.

This clonotype was recorded a few times. V gene TRBV20-1 combines with J gene TRBJ1-5; D not resolved. CDR1 and CDR2 (germline): DFQATT, SNEGSKA (reference sequence). V dropped 0 bases and J dropped 2 bases, with 14 bases sitting between them. This CDR3 spans 16 amino acids. In DNA form, the CDR3 reads TGCAGTGCTAGAGAGGCCGCCAGGTACGGCAATCAGCCCCAGCATTTT. Encoded protein: CSAREAARYGNQPQHF.

Points on this clonotype: At one end, the junction sequence differs from germline, possibly due to a read error. The chain recombines TRBV6-2 or TRBV6-3 with TRBJ1-2; no clear D gene. Germline loops: CDR1 MNHEY, CDR2 SVGEGT. This CDR3 is 12 amino acids long. The CDR3 sequence: CASRSASYGCTF. The DNA for the CDR3 is TGTGCCAGCAGGTCAGCGAGCTATGGCTGCACCTTC.

V usage is TRBV14 and J usage is TRBJ2-7; D perhaps matches TRBD2 (6 bases). Deletions cut 0 bases from V and 6 bases from J, with 12 bases between. Germline V lookup: CDR1 SGHDN, CDR2 FVKESK. The CDR3 has 14 residues. The CDR3 loop reads CASSQDLGGVEQYF. CDR3 nucleotide sequence: TGTGCCAGCAGCCAAGATCTCGGGGGAGTCGAGCAGTACTTC. The variable domain in full, completed from reference TRBV14 and TRBJ2-7, reads EAGVTQFPSHSVIEKGQTVTLRCDPISGHDNLYWYRRVMGKEIKFLLHFVKESKQDESGMPNNRFLAERTGGTYSTLKVQPAELEDSGVYFCASSQDLGGVEQYFGPGTRLTVT.

The chain joins TRBV3-1 to TRBJ1-2; D unresolved. V was shortened by 0 bases and J by 7 bases, with 12 bases between the two germline ends. This CDR3 has 14 amino acids. The germline CDR1 and CDR2 sequences are LGHDT and YNNKEL (reference sequence). CDR3 residues: CASSQERLGSGYTF. CDR3 coding DNA: TGTGCCAGCAGCCAAGAGCGTTTGGGGAGTGGCTACACCTTC.

A few counts support this clonotype. The rearrangement uses TRBV19 and TRBJ2-5; perhaps TRBD2 as D (6 bases). V shed 1 base and J shed 3 bases, with 12 bases lying between them. The CDR3 loop spans 15 amino acids. Germline assignment: CDR1 LNHDA and CDR2 SQIVND (reference sequence). Here the CDR3 reads CASSIVGGRKETQYF. DNA for the CDR3: TGTGCCAGTAGTATAGTTGGAGGGCGGAAAGAGACCCAGTACTTC.

This clonotype showed up just a few times. The chain combines TRBV6-5 with TRBJ1-1, with 9 bases lining up with TRBD1. V was pared by 7 bases and J by 2 bases, with 8 bases of the junction left unmatched. Germline-derived CDR1 and CDR2 are MNHEY and SVGAGI. The CDR3 spans 15 residues. This CDR3 is CASTHLTGGNTEAFF. CDR3 in DNA: TGTGCCAGCACCCATCTGACAGGGGGAAACACTGAAGCTTTCTTT.

This chain links TRBV24-1 with TRBJ1-2, with D unresolved. V lost 6 bases and J lost 4, with 8 bases in between. Germline V gives CDR1 KGHDR, CDR2 SFDVKD. CDR3 size: 12 residues. CDR3 sequence reads: CATSTQSYGYTF. Here the CDR3 DNA reads TGTGCCACCAGTACGCAGAGCTATGGCTACACCTTC.

This chain connects TRBV20-1 to TRBJ2-3, with D unclear. Germline CDR1 is DFQATT and CDR2 is SNEGSKA (reference sequence). CDR3 length: 15 amino acids. Trimming took 4 bases from V and 3 from J, leaving 17 bases between them. The CDR3 sequence: CSATPLVTLTDTQYF. CDR3 in DNA: TGCAGTGCTACCCCTCTAGTGACATTAACAGATACGCAGTATTTT.

The chain recombines TRBV6-2 or TRBV6-3 with TRBJ2-2; D possibly matches TRBD1 or TRBD2 (5 bases each). Germline lookup yields CDR1 MNHEY and CDR2 SVGEGT. Deletions cut 7 bases from V and 1 base from J, with 16 bases between. The CDR3 covers 16 residues. In DNA, the CDR3 is TGTGCCAGCATCACGAGGGGAGATCGGAACACCGGGGAGCTGTTTTTT. This sequence encodes CASITRGDRNTGELFF.

The V and J genes are TRBV3-1 and TRBJ2-7, with 7 bases matching TRBD2. Germline trimming cut 0 bases from V and 1 base from J; bases unmatched to any gene: 3. The CDR3 sequence is 15 residues long. Germline CDR1 LGHDT, CDR2 YNNKEL (reference sequence). CDR3 sequence reads: CASSQDPGRSYEQYF. CDR3 DNA sequence: TGTGCCAGCAGCCAAGACCCCGGGAGGTCCTACGAGCAGTACTTC.

The chain combines TRBV7-3 with TRBJ1-1; D is uncertain. CDR1 and CDR2 from the germline V gene are SGHTA and FQGTGA. V was trimmed by 3 bases and J by 4 bases, leaving 9 bases between them. The length of the CDR3 is 13 residues. The chain's CDR3 is CASSLDSSTEAFF. CDR3 DNA: TGTGCCAGCAGCTTGGACTCGAGCACTGAAGCTTTCTTT.

This clonotype showed up just a few times. The chain joins TRBV4-3 to TRBJ2-5, with D possibly being TRBD1 (5 bases). In germline, CDR1 is LGHNA, CDR2 YSLEER. Trimming removed 0 bases from V and 1 base from J, with 9 bases in between. The CDR3 runs to 15 residues. CDR3 sequence: CASSQDDSFQETQYF. The CDR3 nucleotides read TGCGCCAGCAGCCAAGATGACAGTTTCCAAGAGACCCAGTACTTC.

This chain links TRBV3-1 with TRBJ2-7; D gene unclear. CDR3 length: 13 residues. In germline, CDR1 is LGHDT, CDR2 YNNKEL (reference sequence). V shed 2 bases and J shed 4 bases, with 9 bases lying between them. Here the CDR3 reads CASSQPRGYEQYF. The CDR3 bases are TGTGCCAGCAGCCAACCCCGCGGATACGAGCAGTACTTC.

This clonotype was seen only a few times. The chain couples TRBV20-1 to TRBJ2-7; 7 bases fit TRBD1. The CDR3 is 13 residues long. Per the germline V gene, CDR1 is DFQATT and CDR2 is SNEGSKA (reference sequence). The V gene end was trimmed by 5 bases and the J gene end by 0 bases; junction bases not matched to a gene: 4. CDR3 in DNA: TGCAGTGCTGGGACAGCTAGCTCCTACGAGCAGTACTTC. As protein: CSAGTASSYEQYF.

The rearrangement joins TRBV4-2 to TRBJ2-7; no clear D gene. Germline V CDR1 and CDR2: LGHNA, YNFKEQ. The ends were cut back, 1 base at V and 0 bases at J, with 10 bases in the middle. This CDR3 spans 15 amino acids. For the CDR3, the DNA is TGTGCCAGCAGCCAAGGGTCCCCGAGCTCCTACGAGCAGTACTTC. Residues: CASSQGSPSSYEQYF.

This chain links TRBV20-1 with TRBJ1-2; 10 positions match TRBD1. CDR1 DFQATT and CDR2 SNEGSKA come from the germline V gene (reference sequence). Trimming removed 5 bases from V and 3 bases from J; junction bases left unmatched: 6. This CDR3 has 14 residues. CDR3 loop: CSAERQGADYGYTF. The DNA of the CDR3 is TGCAGTGCTGAAAGACAGGGGGCGGACTATGGCTACACCTTC.

This clonotype has more than one count but fewer than ten. The chain couples TRBV20-1 to TRBJ1-6; 7 bases are shared with TRBD1. Germline loops: CDR1 DFQATT, CDR2 SNEGSKA (reference sequence). The CDR3 sequence is 15 residues long. The V segment lost 3 bases and the J segment 0 bases; nucleotides outside the gene matches: 2. CDR3 DNA sequence: TGCAGTGCTAGGGGACAGAGCTCCTATAATTCACCCCTCCACTTT. This codes for CSARGQSSYNSPLHF.

The V and J genes are TRBV7-2 and TRBJ2-5; 7 bases are a match to TRBD1. Per the germline V gene, CDR1 is SGHTA and CDR2 is FQGNSA. Germline trimming cut 4 bases from V and 0 bases from J; bases unmatched to any gene: 2. This CDR3 region has 14 residues. Here the CDR3 DNA reads TGTGCCAGCAGCTACGGGACAGACCAAGAGACCCAGTACTTC. It yields the protein CASSYGTDQETQYF. The full variable domain, rest sourced from reference TRBV7-2 and TRBJ2-5, is GAGVSQSPSNKVTEKGKDVELRCDPISGHTALYWYRQSLGQGLEFLIYFQGNSAPDKSGLPSDRFSAERTGGSVSTLTIQRTQQEDSAVYLCASSYGTDQETQYFGPGTRLLVL.

This clonotype was counted ten times or more. As DNA, the CDR3 is TGTGCCAGCAGTTTAGGGCTGGTATACGAGCAGTACTTC. Protein sequence: CASSLGLVYEQYF. The chain is built from TRBV12-3 or TRBV12-4 and TRBJ2-7, with D unresolved. V shed 1 base and J shed 4 bases, with 8 bases lying between them. CDR3 length: 13 residues.

This clonotype turned up a few times. J is TRBJ1-2 and V is TRBV28; 7 positions agree with TRBD1. This CDR3 has 15 residues. Germline lookup yields CDR1 MDHEN and CDR2 SYDVKM. V gave up 6 bases and J gave up 4 bases; unmatched junction bases: 11. CDR3 in DNA: TGTGCCAGCAGATCCCCGGGACAGACCCTCTATGGCTACACCTTC. Translating gives CASRSPGQTLYGYTF.

A remark on this clonotype: At one end, the junction sequence differs from germline, possibly due to a read error. The chain links TRBV4-2 to TRBJ2-1; no clear D. This CDR3 has 15 amino acids. The germline CDR1 and CDR2 sequences are LGHNA and YNFKEQ. The CDR3 sequence is CVSSQDRAEYNEQFF. The CDR3 coding sequence is TGTGTCAGCAGTCAAGATCGCGCTGAGTACAATGAGCAGTTCTTC.

V is TRBV5-1 and J is TRBJ2-2; D is tentatively TRBD1 or TRBD2 (5 bases each). The ends were cut back, 0 bases at V and 4 bases at J, with 10 bases in the middle. Germline CDR1 reads SGHRS; CDR2 reads YFSETQ. CDR3 length: 15 residues. CDR3 sequence reads: CASSLVGGSTGELFF. The CDR3 nucleotides read TGCGCCAGCAGCTTGGTTGGGGGTTCCACCGGGGAGCTGTTTTTT. The full variable domain, its missing parts supplied by reference TRBV5-1 and TRBJ2-2, is KAGVTQTPRYLIKTRGQQVTLSCSPISGHRSVSWYQQTPGQGLQFLFEYFSETQRNKGNFPGRFSGRQFSNSRSEMNVSTLELGDSALYLCASSLVGGSTGELFFGEGSRLTVL.

The rearrangement joins TRBV2 to TRBJ2-1; D might be TRBD1 (5 bases). This CDR3 comprises 13 residues. The V gene's germline CDR1 is SNHLY and CDR2 FYNNEI. Trimming took 3 bases from V and 8 from J, leaving 11 bases between them. The CDR3 nucleotides read TGTGCCAGCAGTGATGGGGCCCTGGATGAGCAGTTCTTC. Encoded protein: CASSDGALDEQFF.

The table lists this clonotype with a few counts. The CDR3 loop is CATSSGMNTDTQYF. The DNA for the CDR3 is TGTGCCACCTCGAGCGGGATGAACACAGATACGCAGTATTTT. The J gene is TRBJ2-3, the V gene TRBV10-3; 7 bases agree with TRBD2. The CDR3 is 14 residues long. V gave up 10 bases and J gave up 2 bases; unmatched junction bases: 9. Looked up from germline, CDR1 is ENHRY and CDR2 is SYGVKD.

This clonotype was counted a few times. The chain couples TRBV11-2 to TRBJ2-1; D is possibly TRBD1 or TRBD2 (6 bases each). The germline V gene has CDR1 SGHAT and CDR2 FQNNGV. The CDR3 sequence is 16 residues long. Trimming pared 2 bases from V and 10 bases from J, leaving 21 bases between. Here the CDR3 reads CASSLSSGEAGREQFF. DNA of the CDR3: TGTGCCAGCAGCTTAAGCTCAGGGGAGGCGGGAAGAGAGCAGTTCTTC.